These T cell receptor beta chains were read from a single sample in a study of blood T cell repertoires in COVID-19. Measured with immunoSEQ multiplex PCR; TCRdb has only the in-frame clones, and not every one. Of 250,000 to 400,000 clones listed, around 87% are singletons. Sequencing used peripheral blood. The receptors were sampled from a man aged 50-59 years with active or convalescent COVID-19. CDR3s include the opening cysteine and the closing phenylalanine or tryptophan. Each record gives: D gene, clone size, J gene, CDR3 length, V gene, CDR3 protein, CDR3 DNA. D genes are given only for firm matches. For some rows the clone size is stated as once, few or many, or as a class when expanded; others skip it.

TRBD1	-	TRBJ1-2	15	TRBV2	CASTTLTGAARSYTF	TGTGCCAGCACCACGCTGACAGGGGCCGCTAGAAGCTACACCTTC
-	-	TRBJ1-1	15	TRBV18	CASSPRRGGGAEAFF	TGTGCCAGCTCACCACGGAGAGGGGGGGGCGCTGAAGCTTTCTTT
TRBD2	-	TRBJ2-2	16	TRBV2	CAIPLLREGNTGELFF	TGTGCCATCCCGCTTCTACGGGAGGGGAACACCGGGGAGCTGTTTTTT
-	-	TRBJ2-7	12	TRBV10-3	CAIAPYSYEQYF	TGTGCCATCGCGCCTTACTCCTACGAGCAGTACTTC
-	-	TRBJ1-5	15	TRBV11-2	CASSLRGDGNQPQHF	TGTGCCAGCAGCTTACGGGGGGACGGCAATCAGCCCCAGCATTTT
TRBD1	once	TRBJ1-2	15	TRBV29-1	CSVVGPGQGVYGYTF	TGCAGCGTCGTCGGACCCGGACAGGGTGTCTATGGCTACACCTTC
-	once	TRBJ1-1	15	TRBV18	CATPSLEAGRTEAFF	TGTGCCACCCCTTCCCTCGAGGCAGGGCGAACTGAAGCTTTCTTT
TRBD2	-	TRBJ2-5	17	TRBV3-1/TRBV3-2	CASSPSQGTSGTETQYF	TGTGCCAGCAGCCCGTCACAGGGGACTAGCGGGACGGAGACCCAGTACTTC
-	-	TRBJ2-7	14	TRBV9	CASSVAGGRNEQYF	TGTGCCAGCAGCGTAGCCGGGGGTCGTAACGAGCAGTACTTC
-	-	TRBJ2-2	17	TRBV5-1	CASSLGPGTGNTGELFF	TGCGCCAGCAGCTTGGGTCCAGGGACTGGGAACACCGGGGAGCTGTTTTTT
TRBD1	-	TRBJ1-5	14	TRBV7-8	CASRDRGVNQPQHF	TGTGCCAGCAGGGACAGGGGCGTCAATCAGCCCCAGCATTTT